This T cell receptor beta chain was found in a study of blood T cell repertoires in COVID-19. In the study overall: Samples representing acute and convalescent COVID-19 were sourced from the United States, Italy and Spain. The cDNA or gDNA used as material had been derived from T cells, B-cell-depleted T cells, or PBMCs.

CDR3 length: 14 residues. From germline, CDR1 is DFQATT and CDR2 SNEGSKA (reference sequence). The V end lost 3 bases, the J end lost 1 base, and 12 bases lay between the germline ends. This clone has a single count. Study processing details: By means of reference gene primer amplification, nucleated cell counts were estimated. Profiled with immunoSEQ multiplex PCR; TCRdb holds only in-frame clones, not every one. V and J calls and clone size come straight from that table; D and trimming were deduced from the DNA. The sample lists some 130,000 clones, about 92% occurring once. The source material was peripheral blood. The source is a man aged 50 to 60 with active COVID-19. The chain carries TRBV20-1 and TRBJ1-1; D remains ambiguous. The CDR3 sequence is CSASYRVGNTEAFF. The CDR3 bases are TGCAGTGCTAGTTACCGGGTAGGGAACACTGAAGCTTTCTTT.